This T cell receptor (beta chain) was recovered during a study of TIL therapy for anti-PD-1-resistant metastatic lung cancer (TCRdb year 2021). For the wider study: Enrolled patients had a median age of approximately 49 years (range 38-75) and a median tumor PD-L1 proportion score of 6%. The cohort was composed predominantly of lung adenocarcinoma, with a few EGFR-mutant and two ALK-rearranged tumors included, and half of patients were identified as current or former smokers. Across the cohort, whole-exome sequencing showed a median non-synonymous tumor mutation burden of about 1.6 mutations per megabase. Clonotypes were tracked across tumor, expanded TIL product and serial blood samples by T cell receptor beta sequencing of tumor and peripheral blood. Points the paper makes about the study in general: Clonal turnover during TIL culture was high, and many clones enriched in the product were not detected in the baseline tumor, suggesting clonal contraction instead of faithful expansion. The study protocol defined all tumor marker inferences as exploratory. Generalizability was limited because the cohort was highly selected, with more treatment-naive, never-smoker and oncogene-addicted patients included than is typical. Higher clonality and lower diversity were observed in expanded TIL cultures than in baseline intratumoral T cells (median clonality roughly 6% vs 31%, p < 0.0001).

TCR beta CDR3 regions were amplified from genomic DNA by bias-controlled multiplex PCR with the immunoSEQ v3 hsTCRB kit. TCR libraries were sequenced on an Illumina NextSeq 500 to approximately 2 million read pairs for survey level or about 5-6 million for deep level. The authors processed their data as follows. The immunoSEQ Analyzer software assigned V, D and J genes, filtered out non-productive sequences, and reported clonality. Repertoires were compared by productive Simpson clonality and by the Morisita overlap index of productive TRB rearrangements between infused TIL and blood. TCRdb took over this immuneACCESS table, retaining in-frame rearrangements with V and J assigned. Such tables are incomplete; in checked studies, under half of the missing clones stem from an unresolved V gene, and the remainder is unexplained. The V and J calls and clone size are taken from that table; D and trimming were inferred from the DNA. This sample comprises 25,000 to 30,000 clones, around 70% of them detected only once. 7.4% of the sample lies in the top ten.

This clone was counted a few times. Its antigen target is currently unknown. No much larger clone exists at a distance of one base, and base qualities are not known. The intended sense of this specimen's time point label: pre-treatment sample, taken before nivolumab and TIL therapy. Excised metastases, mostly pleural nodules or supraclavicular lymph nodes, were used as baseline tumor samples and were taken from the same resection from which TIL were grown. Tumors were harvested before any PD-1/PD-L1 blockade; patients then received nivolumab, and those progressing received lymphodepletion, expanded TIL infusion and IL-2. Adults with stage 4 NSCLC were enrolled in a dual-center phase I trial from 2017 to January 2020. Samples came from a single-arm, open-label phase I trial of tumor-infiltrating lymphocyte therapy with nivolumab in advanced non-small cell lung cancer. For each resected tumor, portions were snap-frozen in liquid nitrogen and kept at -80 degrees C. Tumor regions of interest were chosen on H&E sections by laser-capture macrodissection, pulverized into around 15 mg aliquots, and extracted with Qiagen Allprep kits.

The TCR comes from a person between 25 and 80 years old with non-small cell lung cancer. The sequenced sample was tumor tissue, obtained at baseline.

The DNA sequence is given as TGTGCCAGCAGCCCCGGGACAGGGCATAGCAATCAGCCCCAGCATTTT. This yields the protein CASSPGTGHSNQPQHF. The chain links TRBV7-6 with TRBJ1-5; 9 junctional bases match TRBD1. Trimming accounts for 5 bases at V and 0 bases at J, while the number of junction bases matched to no gene is 5. Counted from cysteine to phenylalanine, this CDR3 has 16 amino acids. Only the CDR3 DNA is retained, 48 bases long and in frame from the first base. From the germline V gene, CDR1 is SGHVS and CDR2 is FNYEAQ.